The rows below give T cell receptor beta chains drawn from one sample of a study of OX40 agonist ivuxolimab in advanced cancers. Some clones are missing from TCRdb's copy, which holds only in-frame ones; the method was immunoSEQ multiplex PCR. The data hold some 15,000 clones, with less than 90% observed a single time. Specimen: CD4+ or CD8+ T cells sorted from blood, collected in a trial of the OX40 agonist ivuxolimab. The receptors shown here come from an adult with an advanced solid tumor such as melanoma, head and neck, liver or kidney cancer. CDR3s include the opening cysteine and the closing phenylalanine or tryptophan. A D gene is named only where the DNA matches it firmly. Not all rows give a size; the values are once, few, many and, for expanded clones, a class.

cdr3_nt	cdr3_aa	v_call	clone_size	d_call	cdr3_length	j_call
TGTGCCAGCAGTCCCCATATTAGTACGCAGTATTTT	CASSPHISTQYF	TRBV6-6	.	.	12	TRBJ2-3
TGTGCCAGCAGCCCCGGTGGGAGACACAATGAGCAGTTCTTC	CASSPGGRHNEQFF	TRBV4-2	.	.	14	TRBJ2-1
TGTGCCAGCAGCCTTTCGACAGGCACTGAAGCTTTCTTT	CASSLSTGTEAFF	TRBV6-5	.	.	13	TRBJ1-1
TGCAGCGTTAACGAGGCCGGTGAAAAACTGTTTTTT	CSVNEAGEKLFF	TRBV29-1	.	.	12	TRBJ1-4
TGTGCCAGCAGTGACCGGGCGCCCCAGCATTTT	CASSDRAPQHF	TRBV6-4	.	.	11	TRBJ1-5
TGTGCCAGCAGTGAAATTAGCGGGAGGGCCGGAGGCAATGAGCAGTTCTTC	CASSEISGRAGGNEQFF	TRBV2	once	TRBD2	17	TRBJ2-1
TGTGCCAGCAGCCCGGGACAGGCGGGCACCGGGGAGCTGTTTTTT	CASSPGQAGTGELFF	TRBV28	.	TRBD1	15	TRBJ2-2
TGCGCCAGCAGCCAAGGGGAGCTGACAGATACGCAGTATTTT	CASSQGELTDTQYF	TRBV4-1	.	.	14	TRBJ2-3
TGCGCCAGCAGCCAAGGGACAGGGGATGAAAAACTGTTTTTT	CASSQGTGDEKLFF	TRBV4-3	.	TRBD1	14	TRBJ1-4
TGTGCCAGCTCACTACGGGAAGCCAGCTCTGGGGCCAACGTCCTGACTTTC	CASSLREASSGANVLTF	TRBV18	.	.	17	TRBJ2-6
TGTGCCAGAAGCCGACCCCGGGGGCGGGGTAGGGAGACCCAGTACTTC	CARSRPRGRGRETQYF	TRBV7-5	.	.	16	TRBJ2-5
TGTGCCAGTAGTATAGTTGGAGGTGTGAGGACTGAAGCTTTCTTT	CASSIVGGVRTEAFF	TRBV19	.	.	15	TRBJ1-1
TGTGCCACCGGGAGGGAACGGTCCTCCGAGCAGTACTTC	CATGRERSSEQYF	TRBV25-1	.	TRBD2	13	TRBJ2-7
TGTGCCAGCAGTTTAGCTGGATCTGACGGAAGCTCCTACGAGCAGTACTTC	CASSLAGSDGSSYEQYF	TRBV28	few	.	17	TRBJ2-7
TGTGCCAGTAGTATGGGAGCGGGAGAATCAACGGGGGATGAGCAGTTCTTC	CASSMGAGESTGDEQFF	TRBV19	.	TRBD2	17	TRBJ2-1
TGTGCCAGCAGTCAACAGGGTTTCAGCTTCGAGCAGTACTTC	CASSQQGFSFEQYF	TRBV27	.	.	14	TRBJ2-7
TGTGCCATCAGGCAAGGGATCCTTCGTGACAATTCACCCCTCCACTTT	CAIRQGILRDNSPLHF	TRBV10-3	.	.	16	TRBJ1-6
TGTGCCAGCAGTTACTCTTCCCGGGGGGAGACCCAGTACTTC	CASSYSSRGETQYF	TRBV6-5	.	.	14	TRBJ2-5
TGTGCCTGGAGCCCCCCGACTAGCGGAGGTTACAATGAGCAGTTCTTC	CAWSPPTSGGYNEQFF	TRBV30	.	TRBD2	16	TRBJ2-1
TGCGCCAGCAGCCGCCAGGAGCGGGGCGAGCAGTACTTC	CASSRQERGEQYF	TRBV10-2	.	TRBD2	13	TRBJ2-7
TGTGCCAGCAGTTCCCCCGCAGATACGCAGTATTTT	CASSSPADTQYF	TRBV28	.	.	12	TRBJ2-3
TGTGCCAGCAGCCAACAGGGGGCGGGAGGGCCTACCACCGGGGAGCTGTTTTTT	CASSQQGAGGPTTGELFF	TRBV7-2	.	.	18	TRBJ2-2
TGTGCCAGTAGTAGGACGGGGAGCACTGAAGCTTTCTTT	CASSRTGSTEAFF	TRBV19	.	.	13	TRBJ1-1
TGTGCCAGCAGTTTGACCGGGACAGGTGCCTACGAGCAGTACTTC	CASSLTGTGAYEQYF	TRBV28	.	TRBD1	15	TRBJ2-7
TGTGCCAGTAGTATAGGGCTAGCGGGAGGGCTTACCGGGGAGCTGTTTTTT	CASSIGLAGGLTGELFF	TRBV19	.	TRBD2	17	TRBJ2-2
TGTGCCAGCTCTACAGGGAACACAGATACGCAGTATTTT	CASSTGNTDTQYF	TRBV6-1	few	.	13	TRBJ2-3
TGTGCCAGCAGTTACTCTACTAGCGGGAGGGAGCTGTTTTTT	CASSYSTSGRELFF	TRBV6-5	.	TRBD2	14	TRBJ2-2
TGTGCCAGCAGTTCTATTGTCCCTACAGGGGCGGGGTCCTACGAGCAGTACTTC	CASSSIVPTGAGSYEQYF	TRBV28	.	.	18	TRBJ2-7
TGTGCCAGCAGCCCACAGGGGAGCTATGGCTACACCTTC	CASSPQGSYGYTF	TRBV7-2	.	TRBD1	13	TRBJ1-2
TGTGCCAGCAAAACTCAATATAGCAATCAGCCCCAGCATTTT	CASKTQYSNQPQHF	TRBV6-5	.	.	14	TRBJ1-5
TGTGCCAGCAGTGAACCGACAGGGGGCACCGGGGAGCTGTTTTTT	CASSEPTGGTGELFF	TRBV6-1	once	TRBD1	15	TRBJ2-2
TGCGCCAGCAGCCAAGAGGTGCTAGCGGGAGCGAATGAGCAGTTCTTC	CASSQEVLAGANEQFF	TRBV4-1	.	TRBD2	16	TRBJ2-1
TGTGCCAGCAGTTTAAAACCCACGGGAGAAAAACTGTTTTTT	CASSLKPTGEKLFF	TRBV27	once	.	14	TRBJ1-4
TGTGCCAGCAGCCGTGGACGGGTGGCTGAAGGCGGCTACACCTTC	CASSRGRVAEGGYTF	TRBV7-8	few	.	15	TRBJ1-2
TGTGCCTGGGACCGGGGAGGGGCTAATGAAAAACTGTTTTTT	CAWDRGGANEKLFF	TRBV30	few	.	14	TRBJ1-4
TGCGCCAGCAGCTTCCAAGAGAACGAGCAGTACTTC	CASSFQENEQYF	TRBV5-1	.	.	12	TRBJ2-7
TGTGCCAGCTCACTGACAGGGGGGAATGAAAAACTGTTTTTT	CASSLTGGNEKLFF	TRBV18	.	TRBD1	14	TRBJ1-4
TGCGCCAGCAGCTTGGTAACTGGGCCTTCCCAAGAGACCCAGTACTTC	CASSLVTGPSQETQYF	TRBV5-1	.	.	16	TRBJ2-5
TGTGCCAGCAGTTACACAAGTAATGAAAAACTGTTTTTT	CASSYTSNEKLFF	TRBV2	few	.	13	TRBJ1-4
TGTGCCTGGAGCGGAGAAGGGACAACTTATTCACCCCTCCACTTT	CAWSGEGTTYSPLHF	TRBV30	.	.	15	TRBJ1-6
TGCGCCAGCAGCTTGGAAATGAACACTGAAGCTTTCTTT	CASSLEMNTEAFF	TRBV5-1	few	.	13	TRBJ1-1
TGTGCCAGCAGTGAAATCCTAGCGGGAGACTACGAGCAGTACTTC	CASSEILAGDYEQYF	TRBV6-1	.	TRBD2	15	TRBJ2-7
TGCGCCAGCAACAACGCCGGGACAGGGCGCACAGATACGCAGTATTTT	CASNNAGTGRTDTQYF	TRBV5-1	.	TRBD1	16	TRBJ2-3
TGTGCCAGCAGCTTGGCCGAGGTCACCGGGGAGCTGTTTTTT	CASSLAEVTGELFF	TRBV5-4	.	.	14	TRBJ2-2
TGTGCCAGCAGCCCCGGGGCCATCAATGAGCAGTTCTTC	CASSPGAINEQFF	TRBV7-9	.	.	13	TRBJ2-1
TGTGCCAGCAGTTTAGGGGCGGACTATGGCTACACCTTC	CASSLGADYGYTF	TRBV27	.	.	13	TRBJ1-2
TGTGCCAGCAGCCAAGATTCGGCTAGCGGTAATGAGCAGTTCTTC	CASSQDSASGNEQFF	TRBV4-2	.	TRBD2	15	TRBJ2-1
TGTGCCAGTAGTGGAGTTTCCGGGACAGGGTCCTACGAGCAGTACTTC	CASSGVSGTGSYEQYF	TRBV19	.	TRBD1	16	TRBJ2-7
TGTGCTAGTGGTTTGGGACAAAACGGGGAGCTGTTTTTT	CASGLGQNGELFF	TRBV12-5	.	.	13	TRBJ2-2
TGTGCCAGCAAACCTTCAAACCCCTACAATGAGCAGTTCTTC	CASKPSNPYNEQFF	TRBV7-2	once	.	14	TRBJ2-1
TGTGCCAGCAGCCCCGACCTAAGCCCCTACGAGCAGTACTTC	CASSPDLSPYEQYF	TRBV7-9	.	.	14	TRBJ2-7
TGTGCCAGCAGACCAGGTAGCTCGGGCTATGGCTACACCTTC	CASRPGSSGYGYTF	TRBV28	.	.	14	TRBJ1-2
TGTGCCAGCAGTTCCGGGACAGTTTCCCATGAGCAGTTCTTC	CASSSGTVSHEQFF	TRBV6-5	.	TRBD1	14	TRBJ2-1